The rows below give T cell receptor beta chains drawn from one sample of a study of siplizumab effects on memory and regulatory T cells. Profiled with immunoSEQ multiplex PCR; TCRdb holds only in-frame clones, not every one. There are 110,000 or so clones in the sample; roughly 95% occur only once, and over 0.15% lies in the top ten. Sequences were obtained from non-Treg CD4+ T cells sorted from blood. Source of these receptors: a human donor in good health. Both conserved end residues are part of each CDR3. D genes are given only for firm matches. A row's size may be missing; if present it is once, few, many or a size class.

v_gene	d_gene	abundance	j_gene	CDR3aa	CDR3nt
TRBV6-5	NA	NA	TRBJ1-3	CASTGGLRGNTIYF	TGTGCCAGCACCGGAGGGTTAAGAGGAAACACCATATATTTT
TRBV4-3	TRBD2	NA	TRBJ2-1	CASSQEVAGSSYNEQFF	TGCGCCAGCAGCCAAGAAGTAGCGGGGAGCTCCTACAATGAGCAGTTCTTC
TRBV6-5	TRBD1	NA	TRBJ2-7	CASSSRTGISSYEQYF	TGTGCCAGCAGTTCCCGGACAGGAATTAGCTCCTACGAGCAGTACTTC
TRBV7-8	NA	once	TRBJ2-5	CASSVPPYRRDKLIETQYF	TGTGCCAGCAGCGTACCACCGTACCGCAGGGACAAACTTATCGAGACCCAGTACTTC
TRBV5-1	NA	NA	TRBJ1-2	CASSSHREGYTF	TGCGCCAGCAGCAGCCATAGGGAGGGCTACACCTTC
TRBV29-1	TRBD2	NA	TRBJ2-1	CSVEGRGREQFF	TGCAGCGTTGAAGGGCGGGGGAGGGAGCAGTTCTTC
TRBV14	NA	NA	TRBJ1-6	CASSQVWGSPLHF	TGTGCCAGCAGCCAAGTATGGGGGTCACCCCTCCACTTT
TRBV5-6	NA	NA	TRBJ1-5	CASSWGRDLPQHF	TGTGCCAGCAGCTGGGGACGGGATCTACCCCAGCATTTT
TRBV29-1	NA	NA	TRBJ2-3	CSVGGGSTDTQYF	TGCAGCGTTGGGGGCGGGTCCACAGATACGCAGTATTTT
TRBV11-3	NA	NA	TRBJ1-1	CASSLDGSAEAFF	TGTGCCAGCAGCTTAGATGGGAGCGCTGAAGCTTTCTTT
TRBV27	NA	NA	TRBJ2-7	CASSWTDDTYEQYF	TGTGCCAGCAGTTGGACGGATGATACCTACGAGCAGTACTTC
TRBV11-2	TRBD2	NA	TRBJ2-1	CASSPGLAGNNEQFF	TGTGCCAGCAGCCCCGGACTAGCGGGGAACAATGAGCAGTTCTTC
TRBV6-1	TRBD1	NA	TRBJ2-7	CASNRGPSEQYF	TGTGCCAGTAATAGGGGGCCGTCCGAGCAGTACTTC
TRBV5-6	TRBD1	NA	TRBJ1-4	CASSSGQGHEKLFF	TGTGCCAGCAGCTCGGGACAGGGGCATGAAAAACTGTTTTTT
TRBV28	NA	NA	TRBJ1-5	CASSPLYGAGSNQPQHF	TGTGCCAGCAGCCCACTTTACGGCGCAGGGAGCAATCAGCCCCAGCATTTT
TRBV6-6	NA	NA	TRBJ2-1	CASTDQTSSYNEQFF	TGTGCCAGCACCGACCAGACGAGCTCCTACAATGAGCAGTTCTTC
TRBV20-1	NA	NA	TRBJ2-7	CSASRGGEQYF	TGCAGTGCTAGTCGAGGGGGCGAGCAGTACTTC
TRBV10-3	TRBD1	NA	TRBJ1-3	CAISDRDRGFGNTIYF	TGTGCCATCAGTGACCGGGACAGGGGGTTTGGAAACACCATATATTTT
TRBV7-3	TRBD2	NA	TRBJ2-1	CASSSKRGRNNEQFF	TGTGCCAGCAGCTCAAAGCGGGGTCGGAACAATGAGCAGTTCTTC
TRBV19	TRBD1	NA	TRBJ1-3	CASSIPTGGPSSGNTIYF	TGTGCCAGTAGTATCCCGACAGGGGGCCCAAGCTCTGGAAACACCATATATTTT
TRBV6-5	NA	once	TRBJ1-5	CASLDQPQHF	TGTGCCAGCCTGGATCAGCCCCAGCATTTT
TRBV2	NA	NA	TRBJ1-4	CASRGGNEKLFF	TGTGCCAGCAGGGGGGGAAATGAAAAACTGTTTTTT
TRBV6-5	NA	NA	TRBJ2-5	CASRSPGETQYF	TGTGCCAGCAGATCCCCGGGGGAGACCCAGTACTTC
TRBV7-2	NA	once	TRBJ1-1	CASSSIGGQGPTEAFF	TGTGCCAGCAGCTCTATAGGGGGGCAGGGGCCCACTGAAGCTTTCTTT
TRBV6-4	TRBD1	NA	TRBJ2-1	CASSRNQGANNEQFF	TGTGCCAGCAGTCGAAATCAGGGGGCAAACAATGAGCAGTTCTTC
TRBV2	NA	NA	TRBJ1-5	CATSRSGAGRSPQHF	TGTGCCACCAGCAGATCTGGGGCCGGGAGATCTCCCCAGCATTTT
TRBV19	NA	NA	TRBJ1-1	CASRETGMGTEAFF	TGTGCCAGTAGAGAAACCGGGATGGGCACTGAAGCTTTCTTT
TRBV27	NA	NA	TRBJ2-5	CASSLSGGQTQYF	TGTGCCAGCAGTTTATCTGGGGGTCAGACCCAGTACTTC
TRBV10-3	NA	NA	TRBJ1-1	CAISSRDGAEAFF	TGTGCCATCAGTAGCCGGGACGGCGCTGAAGCTTTCTTT
TRBV5-1	NA	NA	TRBJ1-4	CASSAQGNNEKLFF	TGCGCCAGCAGCGCGCAGGGGAATAATGAAAAACTGTTTTTT
TRBV5-1	NA	NA	TRBJ1-6	CASSLDQDNSPLHF	TGCGCCAGCAGCTTGGATCAGGATAATTCACCCCTCCACTTT
TRBV5-4	TRBD1	NA	TRBJ2-7	CASSLGQGSYEQYF	TGTGCCAGCAGCTTAGGACAGGGTTCGTACGAGCAGTACTTC
TRBV9	TRBD2	NA	TRBJ2-1	CASSVLAGAGNEQFF	TGTGCCAGCAGCGTCCTAGCGGGGGCGGGGAATGAGCAGTTCTTC
TRBV18	NA	NA	TRBJ1-4	CASSDNEKLFF	TGTGCCAGCTCAGACAATGAAAAACTGTTTTTT
TRBV5-6	NA	NA	TRBJ1-2	CASSLEPGLNYGYTF	TGTGCCAGCAGCTTGGAGCCAGGGCTGAACTATGGCTACACCTTC
TRBV18	NA	NA	TRBJ1-3	CASSPLSFPGNTIYF	TGTGCCAGCTCACCACTCTCGTTTCCTGGAAACACCATATATTTT
TRBV19	TRBD1	NA	TRBJ1-2	CASSTRTGGVFGYTF	TGTGCCAGTAGTACGCGGACAGGGGGGGTCTTTGGCTACACCTTC
TRBV5-1	NA	NA	TRBJ1-1	CASSAILNTEAFF	TGCGCCAGCAGCGCAATACTGAACACTGAAGCTTTCTTT
TRBV7-9	TRBD2	NA	TRBJ2-3	CASSQGGGGDTDTQYF	TGTGCCAGCAGCCAAGGTGGCGGGGGGGACACAGATACGCAGTATTTT
TRBV11-2	NA	NA	TRBJ2-5	CASSSSRLVAETQYF	TGTGCCAGCAGCTCATCACGTTTAGTGGCGGAGACCCAGTACTTC
TRBV28	TRBD1	NA	TRBJ2-3	CASSPIWAKNSKGQSTDTQYF	TGTGCCAGCAGTCCTATATGGGCGAAAAATTCCAAGGGACAGAGTACAGATACGCAGTATTTT
TRBV29-1	NA	few	TRBJ1-1	CSARGGDTEAFF	TGCAGCGCGAGGGGAGGGGACACTGAAGCTTTCTTT
TRBV14	NA	NA	TRBJ2-7	CASSQIGGEQYF	TGTGCCAGCAGCCAAATTGGAGGCGAGCAGTACTTC
TRBV7-9	NA	NA	TRBJ2-3	CASNRGTDTQYF	TGTGCCAGCAACCGGGGCACAGATACGCAGTATTTT
TRBV15	NA	NA	TRBJ2-3	CATSRVDWSTDTQYF	TGTGCCACCAGCAGAGTAGATTGGAGCACAGATACGCAGTATTTT
TRBV19	TRBD1	NA	TRBJ2-6	CASLPGTGVLRVLTF	TGTGCCAGTTTACCCGGGACAGGGGTCCTCAGGGTCCTGACTTTC
TRBV5-1	NA	few	TRBJ1-1	CASSGDIVGTEAFF	TGCGCCAGCAGCGGGGACATAGTGGGGACTGAAGCTTTCTTT
TRBV19	NA	few	TRBJ1-1	CTSSRGAGEAFF	TGTACTTCATCGAGGGGGGCAGGGGAAGCTTTCTTT
TRBV27	TRBD1	NA	TRBJ2-7	CASKLPGTGIEQYF	TGTGCCAGCAAGTTACCGGGGACAGGGATAGAGCAGTACTTC
TRBV10-3	TRBD1	NA	TRBJ1-5	CAISESTGVKPQHF	TGTGCCATCAGTGAGTCGACAGGGGTGAAGCCCCAGCATTTT
TRBV6-4	NA	NA	TRBJ2-1	CASSDGPSSYNEQFF	TGTGCCAGCAGTGATGGGCCCAGCTCCTACAATGAGCAGTTCTTC
TRBV5-1	TRBD1	NA	TRBJ2-3	CASSFSWTGADTQYF	TGCGCCAGCAGCTTTTCCTGGACAGGGGCAGATACGCAGTATTTT
TRBV19	NA	NA	TRBJ1-6	CASSIEAYNSPLHF	TGTGCCAGTAGTATAGAAGCTTATAATTCACCCCTCCACTTT
TRBV11-3	NA	NA	TRBJ2-5	CASSPVGKETQYF	TGTGCCAGCAGCCCGGTCGGTAAAGAGACCCAGTACTTC
TRBV7-3	TRBD1	NA	TRBJ2-5	CASSSRQGQETQYF	TGTGCCAGCAGCTCAAGACAGGGGCAAGAGACCCAGTACTTC
TRBV15	NA	NA	TRBJ1-2	CATSRDGVGVNYGYTF	TGTGCCACCAGCAGAGATGGGGTAGGAGTTAACTATGGCTACACCTTC
TRBV5-8	NA	NA	TRBJ2-7	CASSRRNSPYEQYF	TGTGCCAGCAGCCGACGGAATTCGCCCTACGAGCAGTACTTC
TRBV28	NA	NA	TRBJ2-7	CASSLRGYEQYF	TGTGCCAGCAGTTTGCGAGGCTACGAGCAGTACTTC